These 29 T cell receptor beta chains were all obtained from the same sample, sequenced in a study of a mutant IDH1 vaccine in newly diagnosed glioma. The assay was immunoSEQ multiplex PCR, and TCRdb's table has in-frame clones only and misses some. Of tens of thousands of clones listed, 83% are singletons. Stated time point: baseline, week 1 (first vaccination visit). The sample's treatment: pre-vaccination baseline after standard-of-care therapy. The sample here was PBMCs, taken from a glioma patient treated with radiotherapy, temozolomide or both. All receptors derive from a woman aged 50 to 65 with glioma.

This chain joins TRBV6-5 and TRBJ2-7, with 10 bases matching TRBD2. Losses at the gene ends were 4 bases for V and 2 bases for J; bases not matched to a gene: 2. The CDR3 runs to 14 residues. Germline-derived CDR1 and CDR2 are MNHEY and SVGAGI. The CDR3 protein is CASSSGLATYEQYF. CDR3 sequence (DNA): TGTGCCAGCAGTTCGGGACTAGCGACCTACGAGCAGTACTTC.

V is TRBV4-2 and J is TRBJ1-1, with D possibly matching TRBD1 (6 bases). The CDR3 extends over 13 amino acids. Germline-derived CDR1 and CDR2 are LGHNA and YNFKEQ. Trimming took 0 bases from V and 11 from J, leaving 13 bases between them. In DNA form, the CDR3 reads TGTGCCAGCAGCCAAGACCCCGGGACATCGGCTTTCTTT. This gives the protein CASSQDPGTSAFF.

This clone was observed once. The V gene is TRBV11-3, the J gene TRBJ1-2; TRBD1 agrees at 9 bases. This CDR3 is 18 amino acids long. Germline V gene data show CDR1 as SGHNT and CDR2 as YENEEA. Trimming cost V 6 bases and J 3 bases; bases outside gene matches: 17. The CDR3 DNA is TGTGCCAGCAGTCAATCGATTTGGACAGGGGCCGCGTACTATGGCTACACCTTC. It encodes CASSQSIWTGAAYYGYTF.

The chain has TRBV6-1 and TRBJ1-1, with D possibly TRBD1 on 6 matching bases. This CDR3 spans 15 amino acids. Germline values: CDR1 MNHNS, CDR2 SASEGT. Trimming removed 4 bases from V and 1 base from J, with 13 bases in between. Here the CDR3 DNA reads TGTGCCAGCAGTGGACACGGGACACCGAACACTGAAGCTTTCTTT. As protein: CASSGHGTPNTEAFF.

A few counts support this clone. In DNA form, the CDR3 reads TGTGCCAGCAGCTCACCCCCCAATCAGCCCCAGCATTTT. Translated: CASSSPPNQPQHF. V and J are TRBV11-3 and TRBJ1-5; D call uncertain. From germline, CDR1 is SGHNT and CDR2 YENEEA. The CDR3 length is 13 residues. The V end was cut by 4 bases, the J end by 3 bases, with 7 bases between.

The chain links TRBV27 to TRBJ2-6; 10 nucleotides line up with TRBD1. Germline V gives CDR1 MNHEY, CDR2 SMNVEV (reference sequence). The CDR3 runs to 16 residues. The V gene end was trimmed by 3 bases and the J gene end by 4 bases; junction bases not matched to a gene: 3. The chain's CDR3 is CASSLGQGRGANVLTF. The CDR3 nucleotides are TGTGCCAGCAGTTTGGGACAGGGGAGGGGGGCCAACGTCCTGACTTTC.

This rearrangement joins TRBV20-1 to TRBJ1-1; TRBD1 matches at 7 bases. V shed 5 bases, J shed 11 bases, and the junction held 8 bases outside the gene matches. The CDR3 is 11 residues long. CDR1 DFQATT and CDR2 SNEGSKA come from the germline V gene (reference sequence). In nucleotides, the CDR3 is TGCAGTGCTTGGGACAGAGGGGTGGCTTTCTTT. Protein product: CSAWDRGVAFF.

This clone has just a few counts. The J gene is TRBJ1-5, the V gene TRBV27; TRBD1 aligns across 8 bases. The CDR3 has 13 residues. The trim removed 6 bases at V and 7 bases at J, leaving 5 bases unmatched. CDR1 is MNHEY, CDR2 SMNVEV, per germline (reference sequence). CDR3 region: CASRSRGLQPQHF. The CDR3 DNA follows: TGTGCCAGCAGGAGCAGGGGGCTCCAGCCCCAGCATTTT.

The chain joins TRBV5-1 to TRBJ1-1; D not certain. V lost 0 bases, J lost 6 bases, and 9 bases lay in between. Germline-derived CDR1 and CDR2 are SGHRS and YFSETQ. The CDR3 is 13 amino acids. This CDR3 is CASSLEEGSEAFF. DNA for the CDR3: TGCGCCAGCAGCTTGGAAGAGGGATCTGAAGCTTTCTTT. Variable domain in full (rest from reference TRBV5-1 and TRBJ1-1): KAGVTQTPRYLIKTRGQQVTLSCSPISGHRSVSWYQQTPGQGLQFLFEYFSETQRNKGNFPGRFSGRQFSNSRSEMNVSTLELGDSALYLCASSLEEGSEAFFGQGTRLTVV.

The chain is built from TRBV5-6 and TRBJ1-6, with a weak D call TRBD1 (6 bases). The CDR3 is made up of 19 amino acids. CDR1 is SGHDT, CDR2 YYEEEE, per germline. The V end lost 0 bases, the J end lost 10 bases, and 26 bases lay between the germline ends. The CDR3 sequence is CASSLGGHGTYTLISPLHF. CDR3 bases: TGTGCCAGCAGCTTGGGAGGGCATGGGACATACACCCTGATCTCACCCCTCCACTTT.

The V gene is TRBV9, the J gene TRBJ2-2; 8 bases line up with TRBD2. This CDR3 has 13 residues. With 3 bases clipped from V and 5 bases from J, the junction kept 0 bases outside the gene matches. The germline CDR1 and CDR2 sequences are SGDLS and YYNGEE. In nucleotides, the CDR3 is TGTGCCAGCAGCGCGGGGGGGACCGGGGAGCTGTTTTTT. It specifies CASSAGGTGELFF.

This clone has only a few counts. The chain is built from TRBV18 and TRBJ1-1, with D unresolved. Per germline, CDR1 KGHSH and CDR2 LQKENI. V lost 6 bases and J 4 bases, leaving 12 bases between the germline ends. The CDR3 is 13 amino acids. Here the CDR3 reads CASSHGSGTEAFF. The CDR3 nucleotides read TGTGCCAGCTCGCATGGATCGGGCACTGAAGCTTTCTTT.

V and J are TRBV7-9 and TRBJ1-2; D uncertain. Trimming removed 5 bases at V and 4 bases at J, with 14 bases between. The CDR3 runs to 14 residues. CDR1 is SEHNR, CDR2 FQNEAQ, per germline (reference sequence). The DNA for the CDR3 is TGTGCCAGCAGCCAAGAGGGCCGGCGCTATGGCTACACCTTC. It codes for CASSQEGRRYGYTF.

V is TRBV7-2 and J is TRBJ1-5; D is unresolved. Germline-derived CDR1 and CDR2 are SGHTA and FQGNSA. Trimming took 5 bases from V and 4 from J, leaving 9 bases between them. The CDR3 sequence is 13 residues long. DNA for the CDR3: TGTGCCAGCAGCCCAGTACCAAATCAGCCCCAGCATTTT. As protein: CASSPVPNQPQHF.

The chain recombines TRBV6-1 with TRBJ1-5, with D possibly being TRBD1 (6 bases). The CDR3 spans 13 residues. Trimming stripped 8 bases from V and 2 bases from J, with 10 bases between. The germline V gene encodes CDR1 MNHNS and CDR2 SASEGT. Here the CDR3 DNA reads TGTGCCAGCGTACAGGGCGGCAATCAGCCCCAGCATTTT. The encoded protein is CASVQGGNQPQHF.

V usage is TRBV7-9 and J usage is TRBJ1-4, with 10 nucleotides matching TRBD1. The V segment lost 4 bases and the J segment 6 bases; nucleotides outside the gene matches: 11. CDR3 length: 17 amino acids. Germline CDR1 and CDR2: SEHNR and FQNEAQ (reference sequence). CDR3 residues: CASSYTRDRGSDEKLFF. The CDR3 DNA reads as TGTGCCAGCAGCTATACCCGGGACAGGGGATCGGATGAAAAACTGTTTTTT.

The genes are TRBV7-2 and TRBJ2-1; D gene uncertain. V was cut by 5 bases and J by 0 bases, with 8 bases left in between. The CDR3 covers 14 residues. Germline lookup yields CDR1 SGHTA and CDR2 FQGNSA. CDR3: CASSPYSSYNEQFF. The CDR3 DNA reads TGTGCCAGCAGCCCCTATAGCTCCTACAATGAGCAGTTCTTC.

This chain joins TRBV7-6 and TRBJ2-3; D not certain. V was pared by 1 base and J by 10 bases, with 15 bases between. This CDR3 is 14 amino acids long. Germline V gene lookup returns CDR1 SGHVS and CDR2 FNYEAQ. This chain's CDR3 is CASSLDSLSVAQYF. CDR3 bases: TGTGCCAGCAGCTTAGACAGTTTGTCCGTCGCGCAGTATTTT.

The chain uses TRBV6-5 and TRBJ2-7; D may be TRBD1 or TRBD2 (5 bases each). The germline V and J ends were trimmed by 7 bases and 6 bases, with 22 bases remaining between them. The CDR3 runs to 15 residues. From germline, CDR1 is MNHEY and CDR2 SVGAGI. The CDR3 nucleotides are TGTGCCAGCACCCGGTCCGGGACCGGTTCTCTCGAGCAGTACTTC. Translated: CASTRSGTGSLEQYF.

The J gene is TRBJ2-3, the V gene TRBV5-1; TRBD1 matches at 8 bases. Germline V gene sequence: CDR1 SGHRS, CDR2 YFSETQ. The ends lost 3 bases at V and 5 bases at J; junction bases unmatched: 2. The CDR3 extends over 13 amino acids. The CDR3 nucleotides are TGCGCCAGCAGCTCAGGGGGCGAAGATACGCAGTATTTT. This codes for CASSSGGEDTQYF.

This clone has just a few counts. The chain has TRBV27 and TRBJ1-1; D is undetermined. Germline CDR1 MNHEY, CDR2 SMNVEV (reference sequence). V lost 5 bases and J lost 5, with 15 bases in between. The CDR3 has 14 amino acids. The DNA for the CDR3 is TGTGCCAGCAGTGAAGTAGGGTTTCAGACTGAAGCTTTCTTT. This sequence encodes CASSEVGFQTEAFF.

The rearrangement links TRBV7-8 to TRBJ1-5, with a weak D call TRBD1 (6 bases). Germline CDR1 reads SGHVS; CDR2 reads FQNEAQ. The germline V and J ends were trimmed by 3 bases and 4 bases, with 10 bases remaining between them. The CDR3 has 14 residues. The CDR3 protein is CASSFGTGNQPQHF. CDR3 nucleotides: TGTGCCAGCAGCTTCGGAACAGGGAATCAGCCCCAGCATTTT.

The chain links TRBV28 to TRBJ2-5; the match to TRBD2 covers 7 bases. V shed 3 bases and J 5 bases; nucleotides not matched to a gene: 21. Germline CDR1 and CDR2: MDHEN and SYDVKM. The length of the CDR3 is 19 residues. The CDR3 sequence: CASSFPPFGLAGVRETQYF. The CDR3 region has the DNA TGTGCCAGCAGTTTTCCCCCCTTTGGTTTGGCGGGGGTTAGGGAGACCCAGTACTTC. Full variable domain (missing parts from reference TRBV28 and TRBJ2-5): DVKVTQSSRYLVKRTGEKVFLECVQDMDHENMFWYRQDPGLGLRLIYFSYDVKMKEKGDIPEGYSVSREKKERFSLILESASTNQTSMYLCASSFPPFGLAGVRETQYFGPGTRLLVL.

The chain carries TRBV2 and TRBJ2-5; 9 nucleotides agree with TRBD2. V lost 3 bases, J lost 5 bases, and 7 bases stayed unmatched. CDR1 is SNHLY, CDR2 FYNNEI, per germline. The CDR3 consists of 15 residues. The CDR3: CASSDGRGGQETQYF. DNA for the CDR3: TGTGCCAGCAGTGATGGGCGGGGGGGCCAGGAGACCCAGTACTTC.

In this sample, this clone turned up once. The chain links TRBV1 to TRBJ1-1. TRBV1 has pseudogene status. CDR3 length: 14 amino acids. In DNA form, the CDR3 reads TGCACCAGCAGCCAAGACTGGGGGACCACTGAAGCTTTCTTT. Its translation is CTSSQDWGTTEAFF.

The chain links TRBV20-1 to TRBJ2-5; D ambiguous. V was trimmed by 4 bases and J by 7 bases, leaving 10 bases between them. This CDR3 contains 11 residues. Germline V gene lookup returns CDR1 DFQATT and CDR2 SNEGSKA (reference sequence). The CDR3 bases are TGCAGTGCTACTACCCCGGGGACCCAGTACTTC. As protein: CSATTPGTQYF.

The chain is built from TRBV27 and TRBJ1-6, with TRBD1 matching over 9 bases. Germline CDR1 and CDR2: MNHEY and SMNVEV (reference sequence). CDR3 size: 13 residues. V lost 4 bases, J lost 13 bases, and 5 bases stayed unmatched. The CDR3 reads CASSWDRADPLHF. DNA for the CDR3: TGTGCCAGCAGTTGGGACAGGGCTGACCCCCTCCACTTT.

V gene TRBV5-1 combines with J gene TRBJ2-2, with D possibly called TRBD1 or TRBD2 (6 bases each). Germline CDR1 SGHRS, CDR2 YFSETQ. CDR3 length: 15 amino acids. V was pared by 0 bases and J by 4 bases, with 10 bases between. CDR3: CASSLDGGLTGELFF. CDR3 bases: TGCGCCAGCAGCTTGGATGGGGGGCTCACCGGGGAGCTGTTTTTT.

The CDR3 is CAISESGGSYSYEQYF. CDR3 nucleotides: TGTGCCATCAGTGAGTCGGGGGGCAGCTACTCCTACGAGCAGTACTTC. The rearrangement links TRBV10-3 to TRBJ2-7, with D possibly being TRBD1 or TRBD2 (6 bases each). Trimming took 0 bases from V and 0 from J, leaving 12 bases between them. CDR3 length: 16 residues. Germline V gene lookup returns CDR1 ENHRY and CDR2 SYGVKD.